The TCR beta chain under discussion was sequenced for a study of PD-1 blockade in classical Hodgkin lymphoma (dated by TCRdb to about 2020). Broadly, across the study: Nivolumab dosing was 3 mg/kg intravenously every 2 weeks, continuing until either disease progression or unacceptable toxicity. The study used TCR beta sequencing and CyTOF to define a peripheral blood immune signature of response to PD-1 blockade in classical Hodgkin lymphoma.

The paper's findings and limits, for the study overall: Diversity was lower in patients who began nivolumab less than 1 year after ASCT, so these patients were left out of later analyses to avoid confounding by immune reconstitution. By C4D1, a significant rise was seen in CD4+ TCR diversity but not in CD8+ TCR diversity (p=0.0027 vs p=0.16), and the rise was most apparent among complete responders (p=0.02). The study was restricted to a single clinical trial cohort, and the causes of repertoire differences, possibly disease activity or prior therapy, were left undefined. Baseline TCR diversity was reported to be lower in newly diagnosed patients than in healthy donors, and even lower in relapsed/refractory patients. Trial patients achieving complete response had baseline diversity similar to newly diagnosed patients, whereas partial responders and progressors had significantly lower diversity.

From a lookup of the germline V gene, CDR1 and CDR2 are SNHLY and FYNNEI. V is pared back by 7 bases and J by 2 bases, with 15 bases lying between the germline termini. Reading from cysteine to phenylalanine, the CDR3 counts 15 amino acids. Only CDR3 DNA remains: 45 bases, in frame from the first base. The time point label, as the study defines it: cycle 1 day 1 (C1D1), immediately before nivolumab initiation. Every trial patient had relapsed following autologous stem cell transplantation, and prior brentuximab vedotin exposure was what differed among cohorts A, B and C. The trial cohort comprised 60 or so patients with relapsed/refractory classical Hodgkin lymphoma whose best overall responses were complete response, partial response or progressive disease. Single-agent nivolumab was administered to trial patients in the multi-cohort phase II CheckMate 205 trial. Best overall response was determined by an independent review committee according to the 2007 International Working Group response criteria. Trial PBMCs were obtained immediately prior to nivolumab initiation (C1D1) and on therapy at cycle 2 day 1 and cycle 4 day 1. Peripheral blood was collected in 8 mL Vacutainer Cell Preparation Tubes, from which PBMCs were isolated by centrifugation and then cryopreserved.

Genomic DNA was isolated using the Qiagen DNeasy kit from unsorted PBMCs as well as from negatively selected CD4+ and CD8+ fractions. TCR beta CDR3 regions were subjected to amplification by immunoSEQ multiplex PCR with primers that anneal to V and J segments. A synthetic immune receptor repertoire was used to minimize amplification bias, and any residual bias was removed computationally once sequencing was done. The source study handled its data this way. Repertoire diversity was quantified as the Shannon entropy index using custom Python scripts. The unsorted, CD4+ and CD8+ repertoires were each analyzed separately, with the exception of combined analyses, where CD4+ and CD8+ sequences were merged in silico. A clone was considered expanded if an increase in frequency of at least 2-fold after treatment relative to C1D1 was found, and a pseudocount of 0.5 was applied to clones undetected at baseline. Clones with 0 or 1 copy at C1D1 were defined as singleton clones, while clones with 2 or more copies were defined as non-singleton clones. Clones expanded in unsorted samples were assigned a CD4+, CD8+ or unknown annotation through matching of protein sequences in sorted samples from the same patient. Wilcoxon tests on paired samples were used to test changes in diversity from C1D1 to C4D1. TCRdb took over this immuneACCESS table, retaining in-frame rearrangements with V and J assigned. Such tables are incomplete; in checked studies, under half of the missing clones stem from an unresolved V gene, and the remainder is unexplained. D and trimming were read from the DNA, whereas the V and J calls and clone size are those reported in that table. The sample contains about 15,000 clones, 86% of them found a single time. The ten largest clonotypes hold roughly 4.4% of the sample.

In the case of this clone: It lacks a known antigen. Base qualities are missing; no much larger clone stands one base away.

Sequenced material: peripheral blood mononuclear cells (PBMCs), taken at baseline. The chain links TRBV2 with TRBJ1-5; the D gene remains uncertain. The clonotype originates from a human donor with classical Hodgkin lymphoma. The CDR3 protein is CASKEEAGGNQPQHF. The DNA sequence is TGTGCCAGCAAGGAGGAGGCAGGAGGCAATCAGCCCCAGCATTTT. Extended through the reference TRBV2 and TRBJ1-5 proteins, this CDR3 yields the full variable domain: EPEVTQTPSHQVTQMGQEVILRCVPISNHLYFYWYRQILGQKVEFLVSFYNNEISEKSEIFDDQFSVERPDGSNFTLKIRSTKLEDSAMYFCASKEEAGGNQPQHFGDGTRLSIL.